The clone carrying this TCR beta chain appeared once. Documented time point: newly diagnosed GD, antithyroid drugs for less than 3 months. RNA isolated from PBMCs was used to make the TCR library. The data are from a study of regulatory T cells in long-lasting Graves disease. Investigators prepared the TCR beta libraries by applying iRepertoire HTBI primers and Arm-PCR of CDR3 regions. How the authors handled the data: Samples collectively showed 62 TRBV and 11 to 15 TRBJ segments. TCRdb ran MiXCR on the multiplex PCR reads and lists one entry per CDR3 protein. The V and J calls shown here were made by TCRdb, not taken from the authors' results. This sample yields 350,000 to 450,000 distinct CDR3 sequences, of which under 15% are seen a single time; over 15% belongs to the top ten. Germline assignment: CDR1 DFQATT and CDR2 SNEGSKA (reference sequence). Trimming pared 1 base from V and 0 bases from J, leaving 10 bases between. The CDR3 spans 14 residues.

These records were also assigned to another study, of T cells in Graves' hyperthyroidism and ophthalmopathy. That report notes: Stable Graves' hyperthyroidism meant no ophthalmopathy progression within 18 months.

The chain is built from TRBV20-1 and TRBJ2-7; D ambiguous. The specimen comprised peripheral blood mononuclear cells (PBMCs), sampled at new diagnosis, from a patient treated with antithyroid drugs. The source of this sequence is a woman aged 25 to 39 with Graves disease. CDR3 residues: CSARARLASYEQYF. The CDR3 DNA reads as TGCAGTGCTAGAGCTAGATTGGCCTCCTACGAGCAGTACTTC.